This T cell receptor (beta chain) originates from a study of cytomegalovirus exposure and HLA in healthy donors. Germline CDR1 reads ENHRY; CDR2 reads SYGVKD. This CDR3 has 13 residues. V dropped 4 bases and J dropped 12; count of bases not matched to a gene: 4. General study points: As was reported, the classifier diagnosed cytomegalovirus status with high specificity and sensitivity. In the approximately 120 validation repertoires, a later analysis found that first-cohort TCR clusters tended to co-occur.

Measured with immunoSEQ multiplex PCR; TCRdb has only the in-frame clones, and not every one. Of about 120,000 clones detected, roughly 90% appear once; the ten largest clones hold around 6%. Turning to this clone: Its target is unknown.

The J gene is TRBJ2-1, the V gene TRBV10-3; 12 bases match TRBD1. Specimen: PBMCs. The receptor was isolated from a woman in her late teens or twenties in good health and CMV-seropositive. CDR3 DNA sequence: TGTGCCATCAGTGTGGGACAGGGGGCAGGGCAGTTCTTC. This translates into CAISVGQGAGQFF.